The following is a T cell receptor beta chain sequence with its context. This clonotype was observed a handful of times. Its antigen is not yet known. Base-call qualities are not available, and no considerably larger clone is one nucleotide away. These data come from a study of neurological immune-mediated disorders (dated by TCRdb to between 2019 and 2020). Broadly, across the study: Peripheral blood TCR-beta repertoires from HTLV-I-associated myelopathy (HAM/TSP) patients, multiple sclerosis patients and healthy controls were compared by UMI-based sequencing. Alongside PBMC samples, the set of about 97 TCR-beta libraries contained longitudinal samples, technical triplicates, and paired CD4+ and CD8+ T-cell subsets that had been sorted. Of the approximately 70 subjects in the cohort, about 14 were HAM/TSP patients, around 35 were multiple sclerosis patients, and approximately 20 were healthy controls. General conclusions and limits of the study: TCR clonal expansion was highest in HAM/TSP patients and lowest in MS patients, with MS patients falling below even healthy controls. Across subjects, expanded clones never shared an identical CDR3 amino acid sequence, which suggests that the TCR-beta repertoires in every group were private.

cDNA was synthesized by template-switch 5'RACE using a primer with a 10-nucleotide random unique molecular identifier that tagged each TCR transcript. Each sequencing run produced over 160 million TCR-beta sequences covering 15-18 subjects. Total RNA was extracted with the RNeasy kit. The KAPA Real-time Library Amplification kit was used to amplify TCR-beta VDJ regions with primers targeting the TCR constant region and the 5'RACE anchor. Sample indexes and Illumina adaptors were added in a first PCR, after which library yield was increased in a second PCR. After Ampure bead purification, the roughly 650 bp TCR product was size-selected on a 2% E-gel SizeSelection system. Before pooling, library quality was assessed on a Bioanalyzer, concentration was determined with Qubit, and library quantification was performed with the Kapa Library Quantification kit. Libraries were sequenced paired-end 2 x 150 bp on an Illumina HiSeq 2500. To increase sequence diversity, about 23-30% phiX was spiked into each library pool. The authors' pipeline ran thus. The UMI-based MiGEC pipeline processed quality-filtered reads and removed over 75% of raw TCR sequences during error correction. IMGT germline references were used for alignment of VDJ genes, and clonotypes were defined by a unique CDR3 amino acid sequence together with V-J genes. Clonal expansion, Shannon diversity and CDR3 relatedness were evaluated with VDJtools (CalcPairwiseDistances, ClusterSamples), while phylogenetic trees were built in CLCbio workbench. A clone was classed as expanded if it had 8 or more unique UMIs, a cutoff based on coefficient-of-variation modelling across technical triplicates. TCRdb trimmed public reads at Q25 via fastp, called clones via MiXCR and kept in-frame beta chains. When rows share a CDR3 protein, they turn into one entry using the most common DNA and genes. TCRdb, not the authors, supplied the V and J calls. The sample profile shows about 38,000 distinct CDR3 sequences; roughly 4.8% of them were found once. The top ten constitute roughly 10% of the sample.

Healthy controls were blood bank volunteers in Maryland, USA. TCR libraries for sorted subsets were made from roughly 950,000 sorted CD4+ or CD8+ T cells. Peripheral blood underwent Ficoll-Hypaque density gradient centrifugation to isolate PBMCs, which were then cryopreserved in liquid nitrogen. Paired sorted CD4+ and CD8+ subsets came from healthy controls, HAM/TSP patients and MS patients. The TCR comes from a man between 18 and 29 years old in good health. Input material: CD4+ T cells from blood.

The encoded CDR3 is CASSPPSGGSYNEQFF. At the DNA level, the sequence is TGTGCCAGCTCACCACCTTCAGGGGGCTCCTACAATGAGCAGTTCTTC. Here the chain combines TRBV18 and TRBJ2-1; TRBD1 matches 7 bases in the middle. At the junction V is shortened by 0 bases and J by 0 bases; bases outside the gene matches: 2. The germline V gene encodes CDR1 KGHSH and CDR2 LQKENI. The CDR3 starts with the cysteine, ends with the phenylalanine, and has 16 residues. This entry keeps only the CDR3 DNA: 48 bases, framed from base 1.